The TCR beta chain under discussion was sequenced for a study of Graves' ophthalmopathy and Graves' hyperthyroidism. The overall study: Specimen type is peripheral blood, obtained at initial diagnosis before any treatment.

All donors with ophthalmopathy were recorded as having moderate-to-severe activity, CAS ≥3, NOSPECS ≥4 and a duration under 3 months. Certain patients, namely those with other autoimmune diseases, uncontrolled infections, pregnancy or lactation, were excluded. General study findings and limits: Blood also carried most expanded thyroid clonotypes exceeding 0.001 frequency.

This clonotype was detected ten times or more. The antigen remains unidentified. TCR beta CDR3 regions were amplified from RNA transcripts. First-round RT-PCR relied on HTBI primers, and a second-round multiplex PCR came next. Using its own MiXCR run on the multiplex PCR reads, TCRdb lists one record per CDR3 protein. The sample shows a few hundred thousand distinct CDR3 sequences, approximately 20% of them seen only once. The sequence derives from a woman between 18 and 29 years old with Graves' ophthalmopathy. Sequencing was done on a sample of peripheral blood.

The CDR3 loop is CASSLWGSQGRKNSPLHF. The CDR3 DNA sequence: TGTGCCAGCAGTTTATGGGGGTCACAGGGGAGGAAAAATTCACCCCTCCACTTT. The chain has TRBV27 and TRBJ1-6; the match to TRBD1 covers 7 bases. Germline lookup yields CDR1 MNHEY and CDR2 SMNVEV (reference sequence). With V trimmed by 1 base and J by 7 bases, 13 bases remained unmatched. There are 18 residues in the CDR3.